This T cell receptor (beta chain) was captured in a study of T-cell memory formation after mild COVID-19 (TCRdb year 2021). A note on the overall study: TCR sequence clusters from the two donors were largely donor specific. Longitudinal TCRalpha and TCRbeta repertoire sequencing tracked T-cell clones expanding and contracting after mild COVID-19 in a couple of donors. The cohort was made up of two young adult volunteers, one female and one male, who were previously healthy.

TCRdb records Illumina NovaSeq 6000 as the sequencer. cDNA libraries for TCRalpha and TCRbeta were prepared by 5'RACE using constant-segment primers, with sample barcodes and unique molecular identifiers added. RNA was extracted from every sample with Trizol reagent. Libraries were amplified in two PCR steps, with a second sample barcode and Illumina TruSeq adapters added in the second step. Sequencing of libraries was performed on an Illumina NovaSeq with 2 x 150 bp paired-end reads. Concerning the study's data processing: With migec v1.2.7, reads were demultiplexed and then collapsed into UMI-guided consensus sequences. With mixcr v2.1.11, UMI consensuses were aligned to TRA and TRB V and J templates and assembled into clonotypes. A clonotype was counted as expanded or contracted only if both edgeR and NoisET called the change significant, with noise models trained on biological replicates. For edgeR calls, the thresholds were a false discovery rate-adjusted p below 0.01 and a log2 fold-change of 1. As an exploratory analysis of dynamics, PCA with hierarchical clustering was applied to max-normalized trajectories of the 1000 most abundant clonotypes. Separately sequenced CD4+ and CD8+ repertoires were used to assign a CD4 or CD8 phenotype to each responding clone. Using fastp at Q25 and MiXCR, TCRdb reprocessed the public reads and kept productive beta chains. A single entry per CDR3 protein holds the most common genes and DNA from its merged rows. These V and J calls originate from TCRdb's pipeline instead of the authors' own analysis. The sample profile shows more than 100,000 distinct CDR3 sequences; 17% of them were found once. 4% to 6% of the sample lies in the top ten.

The CDR3 measures 14 amino acids from cysteine to phenylalanine. Only CDR3 DNA remains: 42 bases, in frame from the first base. Trimming costs V 1 base and J 6 bases, and their ends lie 10 bases apart. Reading the germline V gene gives CDR1 SGHAT and CDR2 FQNNGV. The paper's findings and limits, for the study overall: SARS-CoV-2 specificity of the second-wave clones peaking on day 37 was not confirmed. Some responding clones were detected in pre-infection memory, which suggested that pre-existing cross-reactive memory T cells had joined the SARS-CoV-2 response. The study covered only two mild cases, and larger cohorts including severe cases with pre-infection samples were considered necessary. From day 15 to 85, contracting clones showed balanced CD4/CD8 phenotypes, whereas a second wave of clones that expanded from day 15 to 37 leaned towards CD4+. Contracting CD4+ clones were located mainly in the CM and EM memory subsets, whereas CD8+ clones were found to be enriched in EMRA.

PBMCs were isolated by Ficoll-Paque density gradient centrifugation. About this clonotype itself: The antigen this receptor binds is unknown. No much larger clone exists at a distance of one base, and base qualities are not known.

The source of this sequence is a man aged 18 to 29 who had mild COVID-19 (a few samples of this study predate the infection). The sample titles of this study are shuffled in the database, so cell type and time point are left out; the donor was told from shared clones. The source material was PBMCs or a T cell subset sorted from them (not recorded which). The chain couples TRBV11-2 to TRBJ1-5; the D gene is not confidently resolved. The CDR3 has the sequence CASSLGLTFQPQHF. The DNA sequence is given as TGTGCCAGCAGCTTAGGTCTGACGTTTCAGCCCCAGCATTTT.